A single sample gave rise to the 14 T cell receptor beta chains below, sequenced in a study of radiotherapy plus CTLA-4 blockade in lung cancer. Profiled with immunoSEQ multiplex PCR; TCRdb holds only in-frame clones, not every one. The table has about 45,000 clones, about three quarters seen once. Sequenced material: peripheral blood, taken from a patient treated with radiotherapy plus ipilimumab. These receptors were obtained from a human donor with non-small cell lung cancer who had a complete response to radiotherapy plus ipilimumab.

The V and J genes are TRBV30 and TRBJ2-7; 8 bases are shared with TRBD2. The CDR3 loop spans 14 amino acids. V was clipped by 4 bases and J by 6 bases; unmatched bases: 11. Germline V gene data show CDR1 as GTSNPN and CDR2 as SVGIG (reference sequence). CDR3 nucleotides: TGTGCCTGGACCGACGGTCAGGCGGGGGGCGAGCAGTACTTC. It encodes CAWTDGQAGGEQYF.

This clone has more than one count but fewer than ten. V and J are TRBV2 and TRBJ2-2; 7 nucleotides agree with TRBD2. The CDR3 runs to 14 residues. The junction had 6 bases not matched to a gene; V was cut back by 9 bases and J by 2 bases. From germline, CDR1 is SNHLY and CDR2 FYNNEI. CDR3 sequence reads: CARRLAANTGELFF. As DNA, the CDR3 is TGTGCCAGGAGACTAGCTGCCAACACCGGGGAGCTGTTTTTT.

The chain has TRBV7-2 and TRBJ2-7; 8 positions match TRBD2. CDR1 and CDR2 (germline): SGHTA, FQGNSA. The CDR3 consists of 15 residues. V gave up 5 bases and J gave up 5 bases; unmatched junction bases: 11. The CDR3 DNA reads TGTGCCAGCAGCCGCCGAAGCGGGAGTAGCGACGAGCAGTACTTC. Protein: CASSRRSGSSDEQYF.

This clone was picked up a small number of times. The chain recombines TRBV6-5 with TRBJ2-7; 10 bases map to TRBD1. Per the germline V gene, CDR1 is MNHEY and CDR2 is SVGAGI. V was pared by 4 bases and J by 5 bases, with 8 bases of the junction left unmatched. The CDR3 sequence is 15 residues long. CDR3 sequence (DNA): TGTGCCAGCAGTTTTGACAGGGGGCGAAGAAACGAGCAGTACTTC. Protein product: CASSFDRGRRNEQYF.

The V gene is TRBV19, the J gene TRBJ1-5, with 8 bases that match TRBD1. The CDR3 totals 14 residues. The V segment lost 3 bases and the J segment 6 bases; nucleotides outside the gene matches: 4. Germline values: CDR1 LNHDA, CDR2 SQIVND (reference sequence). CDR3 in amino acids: CASSIRTGPQPQHF. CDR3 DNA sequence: TGTGCCAGTAGTATCAGGACAGGGCCTCAGCCCCAGCATTTT. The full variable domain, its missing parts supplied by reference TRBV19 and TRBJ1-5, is DGGITQSPKYLFRKEGQNVTLSCEQNLNHDAMYWYRQDPGQGLRLIYYSQIVNDFQKGDIAEGYSVSREKKESFPLTVTSAQKNPTAFYLCASSIRTGPQPQHFGDGTRLSIL.

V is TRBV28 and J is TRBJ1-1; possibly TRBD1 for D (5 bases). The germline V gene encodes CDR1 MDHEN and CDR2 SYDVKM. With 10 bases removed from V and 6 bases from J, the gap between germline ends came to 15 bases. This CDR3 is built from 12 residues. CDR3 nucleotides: TGTGCCACCTTTACGACAGTAGCTGAAGCTTTCTTT. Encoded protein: CATFTTVAEAFF.

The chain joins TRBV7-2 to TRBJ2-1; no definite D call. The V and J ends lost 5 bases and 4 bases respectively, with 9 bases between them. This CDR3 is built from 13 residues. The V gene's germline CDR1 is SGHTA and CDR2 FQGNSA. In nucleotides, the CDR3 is TGTGCCAGCAGCCTGGAGAATTACAATGAGCAGTTCTTC. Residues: CASSLENYNEQFF.

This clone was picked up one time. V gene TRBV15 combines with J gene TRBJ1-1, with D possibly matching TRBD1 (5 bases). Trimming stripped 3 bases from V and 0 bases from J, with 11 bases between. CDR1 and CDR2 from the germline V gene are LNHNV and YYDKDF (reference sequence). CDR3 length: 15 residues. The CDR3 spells CATSRLRQMNTEAFF. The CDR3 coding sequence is TGTGCCACCAGCAGGTTAAGACAGATGAACACTGAAGCTTTCTTT.

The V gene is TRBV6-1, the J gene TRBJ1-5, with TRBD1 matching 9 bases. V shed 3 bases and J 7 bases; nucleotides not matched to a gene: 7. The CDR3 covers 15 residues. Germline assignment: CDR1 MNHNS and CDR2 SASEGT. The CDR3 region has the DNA TGTGCCAGCAGTGATCCCCGACAGGGGGGACAGCCCCAGCATTTT. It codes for CASSDPRQGGQPQHF.

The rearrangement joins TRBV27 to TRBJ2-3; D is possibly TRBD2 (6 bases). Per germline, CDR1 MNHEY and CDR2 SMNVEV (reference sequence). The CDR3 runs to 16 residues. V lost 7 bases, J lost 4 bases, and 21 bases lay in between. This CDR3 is CASKIGTLRDSDTQYF. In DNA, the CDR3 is TGTGCCAGCAAAATAGGGACTCTGAGGGACTCAGATACGCAGTATTTT.

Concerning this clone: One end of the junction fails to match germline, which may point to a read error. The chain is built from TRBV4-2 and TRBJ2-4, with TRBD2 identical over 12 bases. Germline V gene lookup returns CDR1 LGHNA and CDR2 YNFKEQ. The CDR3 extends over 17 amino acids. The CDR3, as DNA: TGTGCCAGCAGCCAAGGAAGACTAGCGGGAGTGAAAAACACTCAGTACTTC. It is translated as CASSQGRLAGVKNTQYF.

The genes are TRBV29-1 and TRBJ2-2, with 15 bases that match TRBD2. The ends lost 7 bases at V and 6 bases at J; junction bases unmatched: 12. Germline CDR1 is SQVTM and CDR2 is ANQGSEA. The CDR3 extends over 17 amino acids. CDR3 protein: CSASGTSGGLVPGELFF. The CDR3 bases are TGCAGCGCCTCCGGGACTAGCGGGGGGCTCGTTCCCGGGGAGCTGTTTTTT.

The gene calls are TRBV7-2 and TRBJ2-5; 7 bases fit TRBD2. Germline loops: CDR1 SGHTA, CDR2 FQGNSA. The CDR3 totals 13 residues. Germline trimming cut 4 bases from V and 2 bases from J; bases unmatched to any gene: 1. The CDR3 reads CASSSGLQETQYF. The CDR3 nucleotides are TGTGCCAGCAGCTCGGGACTACAAGAGACCCAGTACTTC.

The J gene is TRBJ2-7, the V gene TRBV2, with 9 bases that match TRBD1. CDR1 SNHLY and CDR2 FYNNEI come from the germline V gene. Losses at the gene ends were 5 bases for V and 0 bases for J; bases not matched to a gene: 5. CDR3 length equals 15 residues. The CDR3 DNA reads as TGTGCCAGCAGTCTGGGACAGGGAGGCTCCTACGAGCAGTACTTC. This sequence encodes CASSLGQGGSYEQYF.